These T cell receptor beta chains were read from a single sample in a study of cytomegalovirus exposure and HLA in healthy donors. Repertoires were generated with immunoSEQ multiplex PCR, while TCRdb's copy carries only in-frame clones and drops some. The table records about 130,000 clones, approximately 80% of them present only once. What was sequenced was PBMCs. These receptors all stem from a man aged 30 to 45 in good health and CMV-seropositive. CDR3s include the opening cysteine and the closing phenylalanine or tryptophan. The D gene is left open where the match is weak. The size field is filled for only some rows; it gives once, few, many or a size class.

TRBJ2-7	-	-	TRBV4-3	TGCGCCAGCAGCCAATCAACAGTAAACTACGAGCAGTACTTC	CASSQSTVNYEQYF
TRBJ1-4	few	TRBD1	TRBV4-3	TGCGCCAGCAGCCAAGATAGAGTGACAGGGACGGATGAAAAACTGTTTTTT	CASSQDRVTGTDEKLFF
TRBJ2-7	-	-	TRBV2	TGTGCCAGCAGGGATACAGGATCCTACGAGCAGTACTTC	CASRDTGSYEQYF
TRBJ2-7	-	TRBD1	TRBV7-2	TGTGCCAGCAGCTTTTTGGCGGACAGGGGAAGCTACGAGCAGTACTTC	CASSFLADRGSYEQYF
TRBJ1-2	-	-	TRBV13	TGTGCCAGCAGCGAACAGGGAAATGGCTACACCTTC	CASSEQGNGYTF
TRBJ2-3	few	TRBD2	TRBV9	TGTGCCAGCAGCGTAGAGGGGACTAGAGCAGATACGCAGTATTTT	CASSVEGTRADTQYF
TRBJ2-7	few	TRBD2	TRBV6-5	TGTGCCAGCAGTTATTCCCTAGCGGGAGCCTACGAGCAGTACTTC	CASSYSLAGAYEQYF
TRBJ2-1	-	-	TRBV6-4	TGTGCCAGCAGCAGGGAGGGGGGCTCCTACAATGAGCAGTTCTTC	CASSREGGSYNEQFF
TRBJ2-1	few	TRBD1	TRBV19	TGTGCCAGTAGCCGTGGACAGGGCATGGACAATGAGCAGTTCTTC	CASSRGQGMDNEQFF
TRBJ2-1	-	-	TRBV27	TGTGCCAGCAGCCGCCTACCGGCGGGCCTGGGGTTCTTC	CASSRLPAGLGFF
TRBJ2-3	-	-	TRBV10-3	TGTGCCATCAGTGGCCAGCCGGAGGCAGATACGCAGTATTTT	CAISGQPEADTQYF
TRBJ2-2	-	-	TRBV9	TGTGCCAGCAGCTCCCGGCCAAGCGGAACCGGGGAGCTGTTTTTT	CASSSRPSGTGELFF
TRBJ2-3	-	TRBD2	TRBV9	TGTGCCAGCAGCTCGAGGGGACTAGCGGGAGCAGATACGCAGTATTTT	CASSSRGLAGADTQYF
TRBJ1-1	-	-	TRBV19	TGTGCCAGTAGTATAGAGGCAGGGCGAACTGAAGCTTTCTTT	CASSIEAGRTEAFF
TRBJ2-7	few	TRBD1	TRBV4-3	TGCGCCAGCAGCCAAGAAGGTGCAGGGGGCTCCTACGAGCAGTACTTC	CASSQEGAGGSYEQYF
TRBJ2-3	-	-	TRBV9	TGTGCCAGCAGCGTAGGACTCTCAAACCGGGGGGATACGCAGTATTTT	CASSVGLSNRGDTQYF
TRBJ2-7	-	TRBD1	TRBV5-1	TGCGCCAGCAGCTTGGACGGGACAGGGGTCTCCTACGAGCAGTACTTC	CASSLDGTGVSYEQYF
TRBJ2-7	few	-	TRBV4-2	TGTGCCAGCAGCCAAGAAGGAGGGAGACCCTACGAGCAGTACTTC	CASSQEGGRPYEQYF
TRBJ2-1	-	TRBD2	TRBV10-3	TGTGCCATCAGTGGGACTAGCGGGAGTTTTGGGCATGAGCAGTTCTTC	CAISGTSGSFGHEQFF
TRBJ2-7	-	TRBD1	TRBV13	TGTGCCAGCCGACAGGGGACAGGCGAGCAGTACTTC	CASRQGTGEQYF
TRBJ1-1	-	-	TRBV13	TGTGCCAGCAGCCCAGGTAACAGGAACACTGAAGCTTTCTTT	CASSPGNRNTEAFF
TRBJ1-5	-	TRBD1	TRBV30	TGTGCCTGGAGTGTACAGGGACAGCAGCCCCAGCATTTT	CAWSVQGQQPQHF
TRBJ1-5	few	-	TRBV7-6	TGTGCCAGCAGCTTAGCGCAGGGGCTCAGCAATCAGCCCCAGCATTTT	CASSLAQGLSNQPQHF
TRBJ1-4	-	-	TRBV7-9	TGTGCCAGCAGCCCCCGGGAGGTGGGAGAAAAACTGTTTTTT	CASSPREVGEKLFF
TRBJ1-5	-	-	TRBV19	TGTGCCAGTAGTTCCAGGACAGCCCTACATCAGCCCCAGCATTTT	CASSSRTALHQPQHF
TRBJ2-1	-	TRBD1	TRBV14	TGTGCCAGCAGCCGTACAGGGGGGCTTTACAATGAGCAGTTCTTC	CASSRTGGLYNEQFF
TRBJ2-2	-	-	TRBV4-1	TGCGCCAGCAGCCAAGTAAGGTCTAGTTCGAACACCGAGGAGCTGTTTTTT	CASSQVRSSSNTEELFF
TRBJ1-3	-	-	TRBV6-6	TGTGCCAGCAGTTACTCTAGCGGCACCATATATTTT	CASSYSSGTIYF
TRBJ2-4	-	TRBD1	TRBV29-1	TGCAGCGTTGAAGGACAGGGGCCCGGTGGCATTCAGTACTTC	CSVEGQGPGGIQYF